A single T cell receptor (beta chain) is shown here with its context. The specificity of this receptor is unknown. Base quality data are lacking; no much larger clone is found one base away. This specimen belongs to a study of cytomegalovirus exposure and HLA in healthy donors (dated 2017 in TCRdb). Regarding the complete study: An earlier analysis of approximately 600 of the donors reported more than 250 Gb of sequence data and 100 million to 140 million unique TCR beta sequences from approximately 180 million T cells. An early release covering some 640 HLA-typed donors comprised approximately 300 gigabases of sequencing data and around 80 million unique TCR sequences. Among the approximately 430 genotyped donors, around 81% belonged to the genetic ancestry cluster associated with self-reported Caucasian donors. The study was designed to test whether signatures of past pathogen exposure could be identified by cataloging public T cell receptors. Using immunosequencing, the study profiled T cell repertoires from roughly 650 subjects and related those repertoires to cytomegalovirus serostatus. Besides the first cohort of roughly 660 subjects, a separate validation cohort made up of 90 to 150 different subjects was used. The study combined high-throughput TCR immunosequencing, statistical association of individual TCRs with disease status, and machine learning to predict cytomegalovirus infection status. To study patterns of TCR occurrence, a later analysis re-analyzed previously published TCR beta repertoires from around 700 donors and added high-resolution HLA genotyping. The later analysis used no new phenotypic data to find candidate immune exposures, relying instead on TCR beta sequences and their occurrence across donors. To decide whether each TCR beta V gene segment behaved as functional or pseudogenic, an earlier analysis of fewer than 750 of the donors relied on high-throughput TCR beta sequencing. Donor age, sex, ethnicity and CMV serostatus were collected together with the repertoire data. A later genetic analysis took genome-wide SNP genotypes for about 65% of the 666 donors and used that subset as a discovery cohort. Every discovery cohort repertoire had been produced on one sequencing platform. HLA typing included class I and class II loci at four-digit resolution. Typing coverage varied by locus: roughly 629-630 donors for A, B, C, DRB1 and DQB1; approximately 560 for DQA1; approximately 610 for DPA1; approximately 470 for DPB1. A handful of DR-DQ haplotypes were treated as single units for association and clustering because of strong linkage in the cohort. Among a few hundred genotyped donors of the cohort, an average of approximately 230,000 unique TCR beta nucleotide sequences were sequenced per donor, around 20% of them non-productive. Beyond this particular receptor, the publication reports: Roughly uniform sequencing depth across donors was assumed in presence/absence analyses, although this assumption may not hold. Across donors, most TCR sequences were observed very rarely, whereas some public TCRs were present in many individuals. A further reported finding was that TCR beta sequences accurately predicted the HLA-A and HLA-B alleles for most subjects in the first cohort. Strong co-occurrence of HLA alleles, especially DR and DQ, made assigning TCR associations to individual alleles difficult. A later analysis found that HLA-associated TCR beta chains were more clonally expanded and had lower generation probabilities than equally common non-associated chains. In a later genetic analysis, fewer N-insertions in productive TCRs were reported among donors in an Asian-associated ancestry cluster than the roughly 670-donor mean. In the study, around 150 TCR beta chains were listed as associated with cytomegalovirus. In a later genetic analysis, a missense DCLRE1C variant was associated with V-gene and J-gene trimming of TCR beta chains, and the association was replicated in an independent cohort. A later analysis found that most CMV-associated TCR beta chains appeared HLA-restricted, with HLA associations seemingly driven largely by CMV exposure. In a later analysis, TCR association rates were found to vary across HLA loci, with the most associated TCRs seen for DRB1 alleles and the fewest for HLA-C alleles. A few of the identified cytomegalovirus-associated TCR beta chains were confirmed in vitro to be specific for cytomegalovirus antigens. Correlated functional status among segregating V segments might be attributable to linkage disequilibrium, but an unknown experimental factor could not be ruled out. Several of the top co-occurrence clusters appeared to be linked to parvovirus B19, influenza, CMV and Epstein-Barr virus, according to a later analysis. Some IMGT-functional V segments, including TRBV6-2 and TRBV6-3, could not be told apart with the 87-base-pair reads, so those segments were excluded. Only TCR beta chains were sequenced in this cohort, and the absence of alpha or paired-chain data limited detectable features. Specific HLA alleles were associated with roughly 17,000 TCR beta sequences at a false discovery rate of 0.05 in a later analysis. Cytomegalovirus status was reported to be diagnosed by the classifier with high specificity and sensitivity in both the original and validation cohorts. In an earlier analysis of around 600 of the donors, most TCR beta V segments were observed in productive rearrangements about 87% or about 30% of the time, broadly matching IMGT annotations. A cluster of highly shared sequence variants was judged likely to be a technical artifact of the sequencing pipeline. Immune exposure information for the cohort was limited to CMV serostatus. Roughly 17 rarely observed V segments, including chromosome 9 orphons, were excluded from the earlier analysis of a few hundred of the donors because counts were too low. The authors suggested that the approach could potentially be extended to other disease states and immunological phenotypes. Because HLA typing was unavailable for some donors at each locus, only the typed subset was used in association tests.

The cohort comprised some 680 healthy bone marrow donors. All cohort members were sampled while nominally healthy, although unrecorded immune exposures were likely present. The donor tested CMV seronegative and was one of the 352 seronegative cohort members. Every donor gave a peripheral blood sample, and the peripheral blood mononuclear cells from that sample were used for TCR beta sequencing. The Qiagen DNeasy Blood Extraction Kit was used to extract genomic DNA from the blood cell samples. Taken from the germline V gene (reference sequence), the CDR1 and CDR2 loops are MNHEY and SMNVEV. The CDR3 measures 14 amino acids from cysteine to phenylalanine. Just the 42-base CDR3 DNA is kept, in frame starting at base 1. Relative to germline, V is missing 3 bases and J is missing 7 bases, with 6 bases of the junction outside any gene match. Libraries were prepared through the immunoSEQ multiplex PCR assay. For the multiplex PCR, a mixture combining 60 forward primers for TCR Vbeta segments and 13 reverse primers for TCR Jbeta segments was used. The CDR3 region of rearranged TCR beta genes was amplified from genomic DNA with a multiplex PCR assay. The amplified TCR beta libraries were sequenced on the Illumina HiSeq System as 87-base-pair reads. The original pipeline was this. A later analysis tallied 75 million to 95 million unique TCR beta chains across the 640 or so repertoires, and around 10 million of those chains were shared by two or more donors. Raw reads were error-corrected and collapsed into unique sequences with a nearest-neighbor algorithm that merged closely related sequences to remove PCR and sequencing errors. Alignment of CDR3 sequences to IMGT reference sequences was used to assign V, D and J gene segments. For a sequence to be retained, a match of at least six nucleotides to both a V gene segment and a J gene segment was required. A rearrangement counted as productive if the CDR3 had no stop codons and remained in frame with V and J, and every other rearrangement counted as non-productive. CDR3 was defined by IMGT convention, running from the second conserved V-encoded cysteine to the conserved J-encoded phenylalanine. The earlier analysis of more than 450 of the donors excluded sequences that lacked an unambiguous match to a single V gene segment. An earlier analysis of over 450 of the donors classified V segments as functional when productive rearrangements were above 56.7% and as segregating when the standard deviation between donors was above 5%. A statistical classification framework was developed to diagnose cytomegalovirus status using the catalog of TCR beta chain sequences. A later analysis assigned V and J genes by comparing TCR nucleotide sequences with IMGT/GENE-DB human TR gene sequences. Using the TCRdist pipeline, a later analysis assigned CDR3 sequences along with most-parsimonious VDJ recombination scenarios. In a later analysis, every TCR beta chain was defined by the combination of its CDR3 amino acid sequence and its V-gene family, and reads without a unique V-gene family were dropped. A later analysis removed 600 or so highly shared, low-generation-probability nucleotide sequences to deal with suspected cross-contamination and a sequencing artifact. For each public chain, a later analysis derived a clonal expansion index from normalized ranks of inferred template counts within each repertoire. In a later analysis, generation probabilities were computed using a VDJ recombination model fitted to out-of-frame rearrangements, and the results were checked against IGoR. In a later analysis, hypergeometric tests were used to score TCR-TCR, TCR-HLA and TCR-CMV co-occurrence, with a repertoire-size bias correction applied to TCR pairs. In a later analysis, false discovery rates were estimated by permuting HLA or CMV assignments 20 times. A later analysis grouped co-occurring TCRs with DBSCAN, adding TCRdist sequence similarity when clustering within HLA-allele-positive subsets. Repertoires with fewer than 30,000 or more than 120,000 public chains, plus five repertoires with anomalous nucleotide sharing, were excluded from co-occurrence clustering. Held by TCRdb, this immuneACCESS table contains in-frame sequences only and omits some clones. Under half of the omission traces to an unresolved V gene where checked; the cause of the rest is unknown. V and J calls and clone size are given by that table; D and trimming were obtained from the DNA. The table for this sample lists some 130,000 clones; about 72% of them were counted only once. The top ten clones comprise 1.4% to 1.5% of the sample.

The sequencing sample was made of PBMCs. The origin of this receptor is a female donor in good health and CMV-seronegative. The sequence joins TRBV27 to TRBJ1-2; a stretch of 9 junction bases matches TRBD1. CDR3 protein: CASSFVGTGSGYTF. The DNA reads TGTGCCAGCAGTTTCGTCGGGACAGGGAGTGGCTACACCTTC.